Each of the 10 T cell receptor beta chains below was sequenced from the same sample in a study of control samples from healthy donors and cancer patients. Clones were sequenced by immunoSEQ multiplex PCR, and TCRdb holds only the in-frame ones, with some missing. The table lists over 120,000 clones, 91% of them singletons. The sample comprised blood. The receptors here all came from a man younger than 40 in good health.

The CDR3 loop is CASSQGSTISGNTIYF. For the CDR3, the DNA is TGTGCCAGCAGCCAAGGATCGACCATCTCTGGAAACACCATATATTTT. This rearrangement joins TRBV3-1 (or the pseudogene TRBV3-2) to TRBJ1-3; D is unclear. The germline V gene encodes CDR1 LGHDT and CDR2 YNNKEL (reference sequence). CDR3 length: 16 residues. Trimming pared 1 base from V and 0 bases from J, leaving 10 bases between.

The genes are TRBV5-4 and TRBJ2-3; 9 positions match TRBD2. Losses at the gene ends were 2 bases for V and 3 bases for J; bases not matched to a gene: 10. Per the germline V gene, CDR1 is SGHNT and CDR2 is YYREEE (reference sequence). The CDR3 totals 17 residues. The CDR3 region is CASSFYPGTSLTDTQYF. Written as DNA, the CDR3 is TGTGCCAGCAGCTTTTACCCCGGGACTAGCCTTACAGATACGCAGTATTTT.

J is TRBJ2-1 and V is TRBV19; 14 nucleotides agree with TRBD2. CDR1 and CDR2 (germline): LNHDA, SQIVND (reference sequence). With 3 bases clipped from V and 0 bases from J, the junction kept 1 base outside the gene matches. This CDR3 is 17 amino acids long. CDR3: CASSMGLAGVSYNEQFF. DNA of the CDR3: TGTGCCAGTAGTATGGGACTAGCGGGGGTCTCCTACAATGAGCAGTTCTTC.

This sequence joins TRBV6-1 and TRBJ2-2; unclear D gene. The V end lost 6 bases, the J end lost 2 bases, and 10 bases lay between the germline ends. CDR1 MNHNS and CDR2 SASEGT come from the germline V gene. CDR3 size: 14 residues. The CDR3 protein is CASSSDVNTGELFF. The CDR3 DNA follows: TGTGCCAGCAGCTCCGACGTAAACACCGGGGAGCTGTTTTTT.

This clone was recorded once. This rearrangement joins TRBV5-1 to TRBJ2-1, with 7 bases fitting TRBD2. CDR3 length: 16 residues. The V gene end was trimmed by 1 base and the J gene end by 8 bases; junction bases not matched to a gene: 12. Germline V CDR1 and CDR2: SGHRS, YFSETQ. CDR3 amino acids: CASSLTRTGTIYEQFF. CDR3 nucleotides: TGCGCCAGCAGCTTGACACGCACCGGGACTATTTATGAGCAGTTCTTC.

The chain uses TRBV28 and TRBJ2-3; 11 bases are shared with TRBD1. Germline CDR1 MDHEN, CDR2 SYDVKM. The CDR3 loop spans 19 amino acids. V trimming: 2 bases; J trimming: 3 bases; junction bases outside the gene matches: 13. CDR3 loop: CASSLPRDRGVRFTDTQYF. The CDR3 DNA reads TGTGCCAGCAGTTTACCCCGGGACAGGGGGGTTCGTTTTACAGATACGCAGTATTTT.

The chain has TRBV28 and TRBJ1-2, with TRBD1 as a possible D gene (5 bases). Germline V lookup: CDR1 MDHEN, CDR2 SYDVKM. CDR3 length: 12 residues. Trimming removed 5 bases at V and 4 bases at J, with 8 bases between. The CDR3 protein is CASSRQSYGYTF. CDR3 DNA: TGTGCCAGCAGTAGACAGTCCTATGGCTACACCTTC.

The V gene is TRBV15, the J gene TRBJ2-3; 12 bases match TRBD2. Trimming took 5 bases from V and 0 from J; bases not matched to a gene: 15. The CDR3 spans 20 residues. Germline V gene lookup returns CDR1 LNHNV and CDR2 YYDKDF (reference sequence). The CDR3 region has the DNA TGTGCCACCAGCCCAACCTCGCTAGCGGGGGGGCCGTTTAGCACAGATACGCAGTATTTT. Translation: CATSPTSLAGGPFSTDTQYF. The whole variable domain, filled in from reference TRBV15 and TRBJ2-3, reads DAMVIQNPRYQVTQFGKPVTLSCSQTLNHNVMYWYQQKSSQAPKLLFHYYDKDFNNEADTPDNFQSRRPNTSFCFLDIRSPGLGDTAMYLCATSPTSLAGGPFSTDTQYFGPGTRLTVL.

This clone was seen a handful of times. The CDR3 loop is CASSIGDKNQPQHF. The CDR3 DNA follows: TGTGCCAGTAGTATAGGGGACAAGAATCAGCCCCAGCATTTT. The chain employs TRBV19 and TRBJ1-5, with a tentative D call TRBD1 (6 bases). Trimming took off 1 base at V and 4 bases at J, with 8 bases between the two ends. Per the germline V gene, CDR1 is LNHDA and CDR2 is SQIVND (reference sequence). This CDR3 has 14 residues.

At least ten counts were recorded for this clone. V and J are TRBV5-1 and TRBJ2-2; a possible D gene is TRBD1 (5 bases). This CDR3 spans 12 amino acids. Germline CDR1 is SGHRS and CDR2 is YFSETQ. The V end was cut by 6 bases, the J end by 5 bases, with 8 bases between. The CDR3 reads CASTQGTGELFF. CDR3 sequence (DNA): TGCGCCAGCACTCAGGGTACCGGGGAGCTGTTTTTT.